The 25 T cell receptor beta chains given below trace back to one sample, sequenced in a study of cytomegalovirus exposure and HLA in healthy donors. The protocol was immunoSEQ multiplex PCR, while the TCRdb copy is restricted to in-frame clones and leaves out a portion. The top ten clones hold 3% of a sample with approximately 60,000 clones, approximately 92% of them seen once. The sequenced material came from PBMCs. These receptors came from a man aged 18 to 35 in good health and CMV-seronegative.

The rearrangement links TRBV7-6 to TRBJ2-2; TRBD2 is a possible D gene (6 bases). The V end lost 5 bases, the J end lost 7 bases, and 20 bases lay between the germline ends. The CDR3 covers 16 residues. The germline gives CDR1 SGHVS, CDR2 FNYEAQ. CDR3 loop: CASSAQGREVGGELFF. The CDR3 nucleotides read TGTGCCAGCAGCGCTCAAGGGCGGGAAGTTGGCGGGGAGCTGTTTTTT.

The chain couples TRBV6-1 to TRBJ1-1; no firm D call. This CDR3 has 13 amino acids. Germline CDR1 reads MNHNS; CDR2 reads SASEGT. V was pared by 8 bases and J by 1 base, with 11 bases between. The CDR3 protein is CASRKTGNTEAFF. The CDR3 DNA sequence: TGTGCCAGCCGAAAAACCGGGAACACTGAAGCTTTCTTT.

The V and J genes are TRBV28 and TRBJ2-3; 9 positions agree with TRBD2. Germline-derived CDR1 and CDR2 are MDHEN and SYDVKM. This CDR3 region has 15 residues. The V and J ends lost 4 bases and 5 bases, in that order; junction bases with no gene match: 7. Here the CDR3 reads CASSYAGGGIDTQYF. Written as DNA, the CDR3 is TGTGCCAGCAGTTACGCGGGAGGGGGGATAGATACGCAGTATTTT.

The chain couples TRBV19 to TRBJ2-7, with D perhaps matching TRBD2 (6 bases). Trimming shortened V by 3 bases and J by 4 bases, and 16 bases separated the two germline ends. The V gene's germline CDR1 is LNHDA and CDR2 SQIVND (reference sequence). This CDR3 contains 15 residues. CDR3 in DNA: TGTGCCAGTAGTATTGCGGGGTCTAGCTTGTACGAGCAGTACTTC. Translating it yields CASSIAGSSLYEQYF.

The genes are TRBV28 and TRBJ2-7; D is undetermined. The germline V and J ends were trimmed by 7 bases and 4 bases, with 14 bases remaining between them. There are 13 residues in the CDR3. Germline values: CDR1 MDHEN, CDR2 SYDVKM. This CDR3 is CASNPHLPYEQYF. As DNA, the CDR3 is TGTGCCAGCAATCCTCACTTGCCATACGAGCAGTACTTC. The full variable domain, in which reference TRBV28 and TRBJ2-7 provide the parts outside the CDR3, is DVKVTQSSRYLVKRTGEKVFLECVQDMDHENMFWYRQDPGLGLRLIYFSYDVKMKEKGDIPEGYSVSREKKERFSLILESASTNQTSMYLCASNPHLPYEQYFGPGTRLTVT.

This rearrangement joins TRBV30 to TRBJ1-1, with 10 bases aligning to TRBD1. The length of the CDR3 is 13 residues. Germline CDR1 is GTSNPN and CDR2 is SVGIG (reference sequence). The V gene end was trimmed by 3 bases and the J gene end by 10 bases; junction bases not matched to a gene: 8. The CDR3 reads CAWRPTGGYVAFF. The CDR3 DNA sequence: TGTGCCTGGAGACCGACAGGGGGCTACGTAGCTTTCTTT. The variable domain in full, with the rest retrieved from reference TRBV30 and TRBJ1-1, is SQTIHQWPATLVQPVGSPLSLECTVEGTSNPNLYWYRQAAGRGLQLLFYSVGIGQISSEVPQNLSASRPQDRQFILSSKKLLLSDSGFYLCAWRPTGGYVAFFGQGTRLTVV.

This clone appeared a single time. The genes are TRBV5-1 and TRBJ2-2; 8 bases line up with TRBD2. This CDR3 comprises 14 residues. Germline lookup yields CDR1 SGHRS and CDR2 YFSETQ. Losses at the gene ends were 5 bases for V and 4 bases for J; bases not matched to a gene: 4. The CDR3 region is CASRGLAATGELFF. The CDR3 coding sequence is TGCGCCAGCAGAGGACTAGCTGCCACCGGGGAGCTGTTTTTT.

This rearrangement joins TRBV28 to TRBJ1-2; the D is unclear. The germline CDR1 and CDR2 sequences are MDHEN and SYDVKM. This CDR3 contains 13 residues. V dropped 4 bases and J dropped 7 bases, with 13 bases sitting between them. The CDR3 nucleotides read TGTGCCAGCAGTTCCAGGCAGGAGGGTGGCTACACCTTC. It specifies CASSSRQEGGYTF.

The genes are TRBV7-2 and TRBJ2-6; D not resolved. V shed 1 base and J shed 0 bases, with 7 bases lying between them. This CDR3 is 16 amino acids long. Germline assignment: CDR1 SGHTA and CDR2 FQGNSA. Here the CDR3 reads CASSLGGPSGANVLTF. The CDR3 DNA follows: TGTGCCAGCAGCTTAGGCGGTCCCTCTGGGGCCAACGTCCTGACTTTC. The full variable domain, rest sourced from reference TRBV7-2 and TRBJ2-6, is GAGVSQSPSNKVTEKGKDVELRCDPISGHTALYWYRQSLGQGLEFLIYFQGNSAPDKSGLPSDRFSAERTGGSVSTLTIQRTQQEDSAVYLCASSLGGPSGANVLTFGAGSRLTVL.

The CDR3 protein is CASSLNRDSFYEQYF. The DNA of the CDR3 is TGCGCCAGCAGCCTAAACCGGGACAGTTTCTACGAGCAGTACTTC. The chain is built from TRBV5-1 and TRBJ2-7; 7 nucleotides align to TRBD1. This CDR3 has 15 amino acids. The junction had 10 bases not matched to a gene; V was cut back by 4 bases and J by 3 bases. CDR1 and CDR2 (germline): SGHRS, YFSETQ.

V gene TRBV18 combines with J gene TRBJ2-3; D unresolved. Between the trimmed V and J ends, which lost 3 bases and 2 bases, there was a span of 6 bases. The CDR3 totals 13 residues. Germline V gives CDR1 KGHSH, CDR2 LQKENI. The CDR3 DNA sequence: TGTGCCAGCTCACCGGAGAACACAGATACGCAGTATTTT. Protein product: CASSPENTDTQYF.

This CDR3 is CASSGGTSYEQYF. The CDR3, as DNA: TGTGCCAGCAGTGGCGGCACTTCCTACGAGCAGTACTTC. The gene calls are TRBV2 and TRBJ2-7; D gene uncertain. This CDR3 contains 13 residues. The V end was cut by 4 bases, the J end by 1 base, with 8 bases between. Per germline, CDR1 SNHLY and CDR2 FYNNEI.

The chain uses TRBV7-2 and TRBJ1-3; D is unresolved. Germline loops: CDR1 SGHTA, CDR2 FQGNSA. The CDR3 is made up of 16 amino acids. Between the trimmed V and J ends, which lost 3 bases and 0 bases, there was a span of 12 bases. The DNA of the CDR3 is TGTGCCAGCAGCTTGCAAGCCGCGGGCTCTGGAAACACCATATATTTT. Its translation: CASSLQAAGSGNTIYF.

The chain couples TRBV11-1 to TRBJ1-5; D may be TRBD1 (6 bases). Trimming left V 1 base short and J 4 bases short, with 11 bases between. Germline-derived CDR1 and CDR2 are SGHAT and FQDESV (reference sequence). This CDR3 contains 15 residues. The CDR3 bases are TGTGCCAGCAGCTTAGACCAGGGGCAAAATCAGCCCCAGCATTTT. Translation: CASSLDQGQNQPQHF. The full variable domain, completed using reference TRBV11-1 and TRBJ1-5, is EAEVAQSPRYKITEKSQAVAFWCDPISGHATLYWYRQILGQGPELLVQFQDESVVDDSQLPKDRFSAERLKGVDSTLKIQPAELGDSAMYLCASSLDQGQNQPQHFGDGTRLSIL.

In this sample, this clone turned up a few times. CDR3 nucleotides: TGTGCCAGCAGCCCTAATAGCGGGAGTATATACGAGCAGTACTTC. Translation: CASSPNSGSIYEQYF. V gene TRBV5-5 combines with J gene TRBJ2-7; 9 bases agree with TRBD2. The V segment lost 4 bases and the J segment 4 bases; nucleotides outside the gene matches: 9. Germline V gene lookup returns CDR1 SGHKS and CDR2 YYEKEE (reference sequence). The CDR3 sequence is 15 residues long.

This rearrangement joins TRBV28 to TRBJ1-5, with D perhaps matching TRBD1 (6 bases). V dropped 8 bases and J dropped 3 bases, with 11 bases sitting between them. The CDR3 runs 13 residues. The germline gives CDR1 MDHEN, CDR2 SYDVKM. CDR3 in DNA: TGTGCCAGCCGATGGGGGCCCAATCAGCCCCAGCATTTT. This sequence encodes CASRWGPNQPQHF.

The rearrangement links TRBV6-5 to TRBJ2-6; TRBD1 agrees at 7 bases. V shed 6 bases, J shed 2 bases, and the junction held 1 base outside the gene matches. CDR1 MNHEY and CDR2 SVGAGI come from the germline V gene. This CDR3 is 14 amino acids long. The CDR3 DNA is TGTGCCAGCAGAAGGGGGCCTGGGGCCAACGTCCTGACTTTC. Amino acid sequence: CASRRGPGANVLTF.

This clone was detected only once. The CDR3 nucleotides are TGTGCCAGCAGCCCACACAACCACTCACCGGGATTGCCCTACGAGCAGTACTTC. Residues: CASSPHNHSPGLPYEQYF. The V call is TRBV11-2, the J call TRBJ2-7, with a tentative D call TRBD2 (5 bases). The germline gives CDR1 SGHAT, CDR2 FQNNGV. V dropped 5 bases and J dropped 2 bases, with 25 bases sitting between them. The CDR3 has 18 amino acids.

This chain uses TRBV6-5 with TRBJ1-1; D is perhaps TRBD1 (5 bases). Germline CDR1 and CDR2: MNHEY and SVGAGI. Trimming removed 1 base at V and 6 bases at J, with 12 bases between. The CDR3 has 14 residues. CDR3 in amino acids: CASSYLTGVPEAFF. The CDR3 DNA sequence: TGTGCCAGCAGTTACTTAACAGGTGTTCCTGAAGCTTTCTTT.

This chain connects TRBV5-4 to TRBJ2-7; 9 bases are shared with TRBD2. From germline, CDR1 is SGHNT and CDR2 YYREEE (reference sequence). Trimming took 4 bases from V and 6 from J; bases not matched to a gene: 8. The CDR3 totals 14 residues. CDR3 residues: CASSHVAGASEQYF. The CDR3 coding sequence is TGTGCCAGCAGCCACGTAGCGGGAGCAAGCGAGCAGTACTTC.

This rearrangement joins TRBV2 to TRBJ1-5; D is unresolved. The CDR3 has 13 residues. The germline gives CDR1 SNHLY, CDR2 FYNNEI. Trimming stripped 7 bases from V and 2 bases from J, with 9 bases between. The CDR3 coding sequence is TGTGCCAGCAATGGCCAGGGCAATCAGCCCCAGCATTTT. Residues: CASNGQGNQPQHF. Filled out from reference TRBV2 and TRBJ1-5, the complete variable domain reads EPEVTQTPSHQVTQMGQEVILRCVPISNHLYFYWYRQILGQKVEFLVSFYNNEISEKSEIFDDQFSVERPDGSNFTLKIRSTKLEDSAMYFCASNGQGNQPQHFGDGTRLSIL.

This chain joins TRBV28 and TRBJ1-1; TRBD1 agrees at 9 bases. The CDR3 covers 16 residues. Germline CDR1 MDHEN, CDR2 SYDVKM. Unmatched junction bases numbered 5, after V lost 3 bases and J lost 0 bases. DNA for the CDR3: TGTGCCAGCAGTTTTCAAGGACAGGGGATGAACACTGAAGCTTTCTTT. Translating it yields CASSFQGQGMNTEAFF.

This clone has just a few counts. The chain has TRBV27 and TRBJ2-1, with 8 bases that match TRBD2. Per germline, CDR1 MNHEY and CDR2 SMNVEV (reference sequence). V trimming: 6 bases; J trimming: 3 bases; junction bases outside the gene matches: 10. The CDR3 is 16 residues long. CDR3 DNA: TGTGCCAGCAGCCTCACAGCGGGAGTAGGCTACAATGAGCAGTTCTTC. Residues: CASSLTAGVGYNEQFF.

CDR3 DNA: TGTGCCAGCAGTTTTATGGCCGGGACAGGGGCAAAAGACTCCTACGAGCAGTACTTC. As protein: CASSFMAGTGAKDSYEQYF. The J gene is TRBJ2-7, the V gene TRBV28; 10 bases line up with TRBD1. The trim removed 3 bases at V and 0 bases at J, leaving 14 bases unmatched. The germline V gene encodes CDR1 MDHEN and CDR2 SYDVKM. This CDR3 region has 19 residues.

This chain joins TRBV11-2 and TRBJ2-7, with 10 bases identical to TRBD1. Germline V gives CDR1 SGHAT, CDR2 FQNNGV. The CDR3 is 15 amino acids. J gave up 1 base and V 5 bases, and 5 bases lay outside the gene matches. The CDR3 coding sequence is TGTGCCAGCAGCATCCCGGGACAGGGGTCCTACGAGCAGTACTTC. Amino acid sequence: CASSIPGQGSYEQYF.